The text below deals with one TCR beta chain. This entry comes from a study of blood T cell repertoires in COVID-19. The wider study: Sample material is recorded as cDNA or gDNA derived from T cells, B-cell-depleted T cells, or PBMCs.

Per the original data handling: Reference gene primer amplification yielded estimated nucleated cell counts. The assay was immunoSEQ multiplex PCR, and TCRdb's table has in-frame clones only and misses some. V and J calls and clone size are copied from that table; D and trimming were computed from the DNA. This sample yields approximately 50,000 clones, of which over 75% are seen a single time; about 3% belongs to the top ten. Germline CDR1 reads SNHLY; CDR2 reads FYNNEI. The CDR3 extends over 16 amino acids. The V gene end was trimmed by 7 bases and the J gene end by 3 bases; junction bases not matched to a gene: 11.

The sample was peripheral blood. V usage is TRBV2 and J usage is TRBJ2-7; 11 positions match TRBD2. The clonotype comes from a human donor in a cohort sampled during active COVID-19. DNA of the CDR3: TGTGCCAGCAAGGGGGGACTAGCGGTCCCGGGCTACGAGCAGTACTTC. Translated, it gives CASKGGLAVPGYEQYF.